Listed below are T cell receptor beta chains from one sample, sequenced in a study of shared T cell receptors in the human thymus. Assay used: immunoSEQ multiplex PCR; TCRdb lists only in-frame clones, some missing. The table lists hundreds of thousands of clones, approximately 78% of them singletons. The sample was also linked to a second study, of human thymus T cells.

Input material: thymocytes. These receptors came from a boy less than two years old with a congenital heart defect. Each CDR3 is given with its conserved first and last residue. The order of the fields is D gene, J gene, clone size, V gene, CDR3 DNA, CDR3 protein. The D gene is left open where the match is weak. Size is omitted from some rows. Given values are once, few, many or a class for expanded clones.

D: TRBD2
J: TRBJ2-2
size: -
V: TRBV4-3
DNA: TGCGCCAGCAGCCGAAATAGCGGGTCAAACACCGGGGAGCTGTTTTTT
CDR3: CASSRNSGSNTGELFF

D: -
J: TRBJ2-5
size: -
V: TRBV5-4
DNA: TGTGCCAGCAGCGGAGACTCGCCAGAGACCCAGTACTTC
CDR3: CASSGDSPETQYF

D: TRBD1
J: TRBJ1-2
size: -
V: TRBV27
DNA: TGTGCCAGCAACGACGGCCGGACAGGGGGCAGGGGCTACACCTTC
CDR3: CASNDGRTGGRGYTF

D: -
J: TRBJ1-3
size: few
V: TRBV4-1
DNA: TGCGCCAGCAGCCCTTCTTACTCTGGAAACACCATATATTTT
CDR3: CASSPSYSGNTIYF

D: -
J: TRBJ2-3
size: -
V: TRBV5-1
DNA: TGCGCCAGCACCCCTAGGACCCACAAGGGGAGGAGGAGCACAGATACGCAGTATTTT
CDR3: CASTPRTHKGRRSTDTQYF

D: TRBD1
J: TRBJ1-1
size: -
V: TRBV27
DNA: TGTGCCAGCAACCAACAGGGGGCGCGTGGAACTGAAGCTTTCTTT
CDR3: CASNQQGARGTEAFF

D: TRBD2
J: TRBJ2-2
size: once
V: TRBV4-1
DNA: TGCGCCAGCAGCCAAGATCCGACTAGCGGACGGAACACCGGGGAGCTGTTTTTT
CDR3: CASSQDPTSGRNTGELFF

D: TRBD1
J: TRBJ2-7
size: -
V: TRBV5-1
DNA: TGCGCCAGCAGCTTGGTGACAGGGGGGGGGTACGAGCAGTACTTC
CDR3: CASSLVTGGGYEQYF

D: TRBD1
J: TRBJ1-5
size: -
V: TRBV18
DNA: TGTGCCAGCTCACCAGGGACAGATAGCAATCAGCCCCAGCATTTT
CDR3: CASSPGTDSNQPQHF

D: TRBD2
J: TRBJ2-2
size: -
V: TRBV11-3
DNA: TGTGCCAGCAGCCCCCGGGACTACGACACCGGGGAGCTGTTTTTT
CDR3: CASSPRDYDTGELFF

D: -
J: TRBJ2-6
size: -
V: TRBV15
DNA: TGTGCCACCAGCAGAGATTGGCAGGGGTCCTCTGGGGCCAACGTCCTGACTTTC
CDR3: CATSRDWQGSSGANVLTF

D: -
J: TRBJ2-1
size: -
V: TRBV7-2
DNA: TGTGCCAGCACCCTACGAGAGGAAAGCTCCTACAATGAGCAGTTCTTC
CDR3: CASTLREESSYNEQFF

D: TRBD1
J: TRBJ2-7
size: -
V: TRBV5-1
DNA: TGCGCCAGCAGCTACCTGAGACAGGGGACCTACTACGAGCAGTACTTC
CDR3: CASSYLRQGTYYEQYF

D: TRBD2
J: TRBJ2-7
size: -
V: TRBV5-6
DNA: TGTGCCAGCAGCCACGGGACTAGCGGCTACGAGCAGTACTTC
CDR3: CASSHGTSGYEQYF